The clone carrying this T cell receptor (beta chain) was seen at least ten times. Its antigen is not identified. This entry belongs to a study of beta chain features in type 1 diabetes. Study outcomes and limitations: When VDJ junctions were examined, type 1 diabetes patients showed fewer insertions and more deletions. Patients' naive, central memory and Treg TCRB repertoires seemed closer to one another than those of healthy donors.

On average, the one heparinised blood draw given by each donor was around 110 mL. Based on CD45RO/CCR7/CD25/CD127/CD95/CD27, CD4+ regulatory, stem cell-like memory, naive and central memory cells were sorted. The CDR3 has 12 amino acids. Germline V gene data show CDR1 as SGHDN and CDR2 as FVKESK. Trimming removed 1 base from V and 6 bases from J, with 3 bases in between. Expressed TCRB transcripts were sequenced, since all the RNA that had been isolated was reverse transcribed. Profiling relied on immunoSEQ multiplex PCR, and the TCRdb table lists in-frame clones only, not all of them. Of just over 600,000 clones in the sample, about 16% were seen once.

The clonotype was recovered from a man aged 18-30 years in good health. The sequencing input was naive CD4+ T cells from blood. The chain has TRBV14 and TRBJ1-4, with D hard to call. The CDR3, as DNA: TGTGCCAGCAGCCAAGTGGATGAAAAACTGTTTTTT. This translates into CASSQVDEKLFF.